This T cell receptor (beta chain) was sequenced during a study of early T cells in non-severe SARS-CoV-2 infection. Study findings and constraints: Matches to VDJdb favored anti-spike CD8 responses and missed private and CD4 specificities.

Unique molecular identifiers were added to individual cDNA molecules. In TCRdb, the 5' RACE reads were re-called with MiXCR into one record per CDR3 protein. The sample carries about 75,000 distinct CDR3 sequences, around 11% recorded once. In regard to this clonotype: Antigen: not known.

Per the germline V gene, CDR1 is SGHTA and CDR2 is FQGNSA. The CDR3 length is 13 residues. Trimming stripped 8 bases from V and 7 bases from J, with 12 bases between. The chain carries TRBV7-2 and TRBJ1-6; tentative D call: TRBD1 (5 bases). The sequences come from whole blood, collected at baseline. The sequence was collected from an adult who was a healthcare worker with PCR-confirmed SARS-CoV-2 infection or an uninfected control (not recorded which). In DNA, the CDR3 is TGTGCCAGCGGGGCAAGCCCGAATTCACCCCTCCACTTT. Encoded protein: CASGASPNSPLHF.